Below, 21 T cell receptor beta chains from the same sample are listed, as sequenced in a study of regulatory T cells in long-lasting Graves disease. Arm-PCR with iRepertoire HTBI primers amplified the CDR3 regions for these TCR beta libraries. MiXCR, applied by TCRdb to the multiplex PCR reads, yields one record per CDR3 protein. The profile covers around 450,000 distinct CDR3 sequences, with about 15% appearing a single time and about 8% taken by the ten largest. The time point denotes: newly diagnosed GD, antithyroid drugs for less than 3 months. RNA from PBMCs was the source of the TCR library. The same data also went into a second study, on T cells in Graves' hyperthyroidism and ophthalmopathy.

The sequenced sample was peripheral blood mononuclear cells (PBMCs), obtained at new diagnosis, from a patient treated with antithyroid drugs. The receptors come from a woman aged 40 to 55 with Graves disease.

This clonotype was detected ten times or more. This chain connects TRBV5-1 to TRBJ1-2; TRBD1 agrees at 7 bases. The V gene's germline CDR1 is SGHRS and CDR2 YFSETQ. This CDR3 is 15 amino acids long. V trimming: 3 bases; J trimming: 3 bases; junction bases outside the gene matches: 8. The DNA for the CDR3 is TGCGCCAGCAGCTGGACAGGCAGGGGAGACTATGGCTACACCTTC. It codes for CASSWTGRGDYGYTF. Full variable domain (missing parts from reference TRBV5-1 and TRBJ1-2): KAGVTQTPRYLIKTRGQQVTLSCSPISGHRSVSWYQQTPGQGLQFLFEYFSETQRNKGNFPGRFSGRQFSNSRSEMNVSTLELGDSALYLCASSWTGRGDYGYTFGSGTRLTVV.

This clonotype was recorded many times. The J gene is TRBJ2-1, the V gene TRBV7-9; D remains ambiguous. Trimming took 0 bases from V and 7 from J, leaving 10 bases between them. CDR1 SEHNR and CDR2 FQNEAQ come from the germline V gene (reference sequence). The CDR3 totals 14 residues. The CDR3: CASSLADLRNEQFF. The CDR3 DNA reads TGTGCCAGCAGCTTAGCCGACCTCCGGAATGAGCAGTTCTTC. The whole variable domain, filled in from reference TRBV7-9 and TRBJ2-1, reads DTGVSQNPRHKITKRGQNVTFRCDPISEHNRLYWYRQTLGQGPEFLTYFQNEAQLEKSRLLSDRFSAERPKGSFSTLEIQRTEQGDSAMYLCASSLADLRNEQFFGPGTRLTVL.

Remarks on this clonotype: Just one base apart from a much larger clone, this may be a read error. The chain carries TRBV30 and TRBJ2-2; D might be TRBD1 (5 bases). The ends were cut back, 7 bases at V and 0 bases at J, with 12 bases in the middle. In germline, CDR1 is GTSNPN, CDR2 SVGIG (reference sequence). CDR3 size: 14 residues. CDR3 region: CALTRTSNTGELFF. The CDR3 coding sequence is TGTGCCTTGACGAGGACATCGAACACCGGGGAGCTGTTTTTT. Based on the CDR3 plus reference TRBV30 and TRBJ2-2, the full variable domain is SQTIHQWPATLVQPVGSPLSLECTVEGTSNPNLYWYRQAAGRGLQLLFYSVGIGQISSEVPQNLSASRPQDRQFILSSKKLLLSDSGFYLCALTRTSNTGELFFGEGSRLTVL.

This clonotype was found many times. The chain has TRBV20-1 and TRBJ2-1; no clear D gene. The CDR3 is made up of 14 amino acids. V lost 2 bases to trimming and J lost 0 bases, with 8 bases between them. The germline gives CDR1 DFQATT, CDR2 SNEGSKA (reference sequence). Written as DNA, the CDR3 is TGCAGTGCTAGAAGTTTAAGCTCCTACAATGAGCAGTTCTTC. Translation: CSARSLSSYNEQFF.

This chain joins TRBV5-1 and TRBJ1-1, with 8 bases fitting TRBD1. V trimming: 0 bases; J trimming: 4 bases; junction bases outside the gene matches: 8. The length of the CDR3 is 16 residues. Germline loops: CDR1 SGHRS, CDR2 YFSETQ. The CDR3 coding sequence is TGCGCCAGCAGCTTGGAGGCAGGGGGCCCCAGCACTGAAGCTTTCTTT. Its translation is CASSLEAGGPSTEAFF.

A word on this clonotype: A much larger clone differs from this one at a single base, so this may be a read error. V is TRBV12-3 or TRBV12-4 and J is TRBJ2-4; D perhaps matches TRBD2 (5 bases). Trimming stripped 5 bases from V and 6 bases from J, with 14 bases between. The CDR3 spans 14 residues. CDR3 protein: CASSDRSEGNIQYF. The CDR3 region has the DNA TGTGCCAGCAGTGATCGATCAGAGGGAAACATTCAGTACTTC.

J is TRBJ2-1 and V is TRBV6-5; the D gene is possibly TRBD2 (6 bases). V lost 2 bases, J lost 9 bases, and 23 bases lay in between. This CDR3 has 17 amino acids. CDR1 and CDR2 from the germline V gene are MNHEY and SVGAGI. Here the CDR3 DNA reads TGTGCCAGCAGTTACCGGGCCGGGACGGGAGCGTCCAGTGAGCAGTTCTTC. This gives the protein CASSYRAGTGASSEQFF.

This clonotype has only a few counts. J is TRBJ1-2 and V is TRBV7-8; D is possibly TRBD1 (5 bases). CDR1 is SGHVS and CDR2 is FQNEAQ in the germline V gene. This CDR3 region has 14 residues. The V gene lost 5 bases and the J gene lost 6 bases, with 16 bases spanning the gap. Here the CDR3 DNA reads TGTGCCAGCAGCCCCCAGGGCAGGCAGAATGGCTACACCTTC. The encoded protein is CASSPQGRQNGYTF. The variable domain in full, with the rest retrieved from reference TRBV7-8 and TRBJ1-2, is GAGVSQSPRYKVAKRGQDVALRCDPISGHVSLFWYQQALGQGPEFLTYFQNEAQLDKSGLPSDRFFAERPEGSVSTLKIQRTQQEDSAVYLCASSPQGRQNGYTFGSGTRLTVV.

This chain connects TRBV12-3 or TRBV12-4 to TRBJ2-1, with a weak D call TRBD2 (5 bases). V was clipped by 5 bases and J by 10 bases, with 18 bases between them. CDR3 size: 14 residues. For the CDR3, the DNA is TGTGCCAGCAGTCTTAGCGTGAGGGCCGGAGAGCAGTTCTTC. Encoded protein: CASSLSVRAGEQFF.

This clonotype has ten or more counts. This rearrangement joins TRBV28 to TRBJ2-1; 9 bases match TRBD2. Germline V gives CDR1 MDHEN, CDR2 SYDVKM. The CDR3 consists of 13 residues. Losses at the gene ends were 5 bases for V and 8 bases for J; bases not matched to a gene: 4. CDR3 sequence: CASSAGGPYEQFF. CDR3 sequence (DNA): TGTGCCAGCAGTGCGGGAGGGCCCTATGAGCAGTTCTTC. Variable domain in full (rest from reference TRBV28 and TRBJ2-1): DVKVTQSSRYLVKRTGEKVFLECVQDMDHENMFWYRQDPGLGLRLIYFSYDVKMKEKGDIPEGYSVSREKKERFSLILESASTNQTSMYLCASSAGGPYEQFFGPGTRLTVL.

The chain links TRBV7-9 to TRBJ2-1; 7 nucleotides align to TRBD1. The CDR3 contains 15 residues. V lost 7 bases and J lost 3; bases outside the gene matches: 9. Per the germline V gene, CDR1 is SEHNR and CDR2 is FQNEAQ (reference sequence). The CDR3 loop reads CASKKGQGVYNEQFF. The CDR3 DNA reads as TGTGCCAGCAAAAAGGGGCAGGGGGTCTACAATGAGCAGTTCTTC. The full variable domain, its missing parts supplied by reference TRBV7-9 and TRBJ2-1, is DTGVSQNPRHKITKRGQNVTFRCDPISEHNRLYWYRQTLGQGPEFLTYFQNEAQLEKSRLLSDRFSAERPKGSFSTLEIQRTEQGDSAMYLCASKKGQGVYNEQFFGPGTRLTVL.

The table lists this clonotype with many counts. The chain uses TRBV7-8 and TRBJ2-1; D is unresolved. Trimming removed 0 bases from V and 8 bases from J, with 8 bases in between. There are 13 residues in the CDR3. Per the germline V gene, CDR1 is SGHVS and CDR2 is FQNEAQ. CDR3 sequence reads: CASSLAIRDEQFF. CDR3 DNA: TGTGCCAGCAGCTTAGCCATTAGAGATGAGCAGTTCTTC.

This clonotype was seen more than once but under ten times. This chain links TRBV6-1 with TRBJ1-2; the match to TRBD1 covers 7 bases. V shed 5 bases and J 6 bases; nucleotides not matched to a gene: 6. Germline CDR1 MNHNS, CDR2 SASEGT. This CDR3 has 13 residues. The CDR3 nucleotides read TGTGCCAGCAGTTCCAGGGGGAGGGATGGCTACACCTTC. Encoded protein: CASSSRGRDGYTF.

This clonotype has ten or more counts. The V gene is TRBV14, the J gene TRBJ2-3; TRBD2 aligns across 8 bases. J was trimmed by 4 bases and V by 9 bases; bases with no gene match: 15. Germline loops: CDR1 SGHDN, CDR2 FVKESK. The CDR3 spans 16 residues. Here the CDR3 DNA reads TGTGCCAGGAGGGCCCGGGGGGGCAGTAACGCAGATACGCAGTATTTT. Translated, it gives CARRARGGSNADTQYF.

This clonotype was detected ten times or more. This chain joins TRBV7-6 and TRBJ2-5; D is perhaps TRBD2 (5 bases). The length of the CDR3 is 14 residues. CDR1 is SGHVS, CDR2 FNYEAQ, per germline. V was shortened by 6 bases and J by 5 bases, with 16 bases between the two germline ends. The CDR3 sequence: CASRKAGPGETQYF. CDR3 DNA sequence: TGTGCCAGCAGGAAGGCGGGTCCCGGGGAGACCCAGTACTTC.

Of note for this clonotype: A much larger clone differs from this one at a single base, so this may be a read error. The genes are TRBV5-1 and TRBJ2-7; TRBD2 aligns across 10 bases. The CDR3 loop spans 17 amino acids. Germline V gives CDR1 SGHRS, CDR2 YFSETQ. CDR3 nucleotide sequence: TGCGCCGGCAGCCAGCACAAGACTAGCGGGCTCTCCTACGAGCAGTACTTC. Its protein product is CAGSQHKTSGLSYEQYF.

Of note for this clonotype: Relative to the germline gene, one junction end is altered; a read error may explain this. This rearrangement joins TRBV11-2 to TRBJ2-5; unclear D gene. This CDR3 is built from 15 residues. Looked up from germline, CDR1 is SGHAT and CDR2 is FQNNGV. CDR3 sequence (DNA): TGTGTCAGCAGCTTAGACGGACGGGTCCAAGAGACCCAGTACTTC. It codes for CVSSLDGRVQETQYF.

This clonotype showed up many times. The chain uses TRBV7-7 and TRBJ2-3, with 8 bases matching TRBD2. Germline values: CDR1 SSHAT, CDR2 FNYEAQ (reference sequence). This CDR3 region has 15 residues. This chain's CDR3 is CARAGAGGSTDTQYF. In DNA, the CDR3 is TGTGCTAGAGCAGGCGCGGGAGGAAGCACAGATACGCAGTATTTT.

This clonotype was detected many times. This rearrangement joins TRBV11-2 to TRBJ2-3; D is perhaps TRBD1 (6 bases). Trimming took off 5 bases at V and 0 bases at J, with 12 bases between the two ends. The CDR3 runs to 15 residues. Germline loops: CDR1 SGHAT, CDR2 FQNNGV. In nucleotides, the CDR3 is TGTGCCAGCAGCACGCCGGACAGTAGCACAGATACGCAGTATTTT. As protein: CASSTPDSSTDTQYF.

This clonotype was found a few times. The gene calls are TRBV5-1 and TRBJ2-3; TRBD2 aligns across 9 bases. J was trimmed by 6 bases and V by 0 bases; bases with no gene match: 14. The CDR3 sequence is 18 residues long. CDR1 and CDR2 (germline): SGHRS, YFSETQ. The CDR3 loop is CASSLASGVAGVSDTQYF. The CDR3 nucleotides read TGCGCCAGCAGCTTGGCATCGGGGGTAGCGGGAGTTTCTGATACGCAGTATTTT.

This sequence joins TRBV5-1 and TRBJ1-4; 9 bases line up with TRBD1. The CDR3 has 13 residues. The germline CDR1 and CDR2 sequences are SGHRS and YFSETQ. V shed 3 bases, J shed 6 bases, and the junction held 0 bases outside the gene matches. The CDR3 bases are TGCGCCAGCAGCTGGACAGGGGATGAAAAACTGTTTTTT. Amino acid sequence: CASSWTGDEKLFF.